This record concerns one TCR beta chain sequence. The sample comes from a study of OX40 agonist ivuxolimab in advanced cancers. TCRdb keeps only in-frame clones here, not all; method: immunoSEQ multiplex PCR. This sample yields 85,000 to 100,000 clones, of which roughly 94% are seen a single time; 0.18% belongs to the top ten. This CDR3 spans 15 amino acids. Trimming cost V 5 bases and J 1 base, with 14 bases left between them. CDR1 and CDR2 (germline): SEHNR, FQNEAQ (reference sequence). This TCR derives from an adult with an advanced solid tumor such as melanoma, head and neck, liver or kidney cancer. The sample consisted of CD4+ or CD8+ T cells sorted from blood, taken in a trial of the OX40 agonist ivuxolimab. The genes are TRBV7-9 and TRBJ1-1, with D possibly being TRBD1 (5 bases). CDR3 amino acids: CASSRPGRTNTEAFF. CDR3 DNA: TGTGCCAGCAGCCGTCCGGGACGGACGAACACTGAAGCTTTCTTT.